One sample yielded the 13 T cell receptor beta chains listed below, sequenced in a study of identical twins. TCRdb processed the 5' RACE reads anew with MiXCR; each CDR3 protein has one entry. The sample yields about 550,000 distinct CDR3 sequences, about 20% seen once. The same data also contributed to another study, on yellow fever vaccine responses in identical twins.

Sequencing was done on a sample of CD4+ T cells sorted from blood. These receptor sequences come from a young woman in good health.

V gene TRBV5-1 combines with J gene TRBJ1-2; D is undetermined. The CDR3 has 12 residues. V was cut by 0 bases and J by 8 bases, with 8 bases left in between. Germline CDR1 is SGHRS and CDR2 is YFSETQ. The CDR3 region is CASSLGFLGYTF. The CDR3 DNA is TGCGCCAGCAGCTTGGGGTTCTTGGGCTACACCTTC.

The V and J genes are TRBV4-1 and TRBJ2-5; no clear D gene. The germline V gene encodes CDR1 MGHRA and CDR2 YSYEKL. The V gene lost 0 bases and the J gene lost 5 bases, with 13 bases spanning the gap. The CDR3 has 15 residues. CDR3 region: CASSQDPGYGETQYF. In nucleotides, the CDR3 is TGCGCCAGCAGCCAAGATCCAGGATACGGGGAGACCCAGTACTTC.

The chain carries TRBV20-1 and TRBJ2-1; 14 positions match TRBD2. The V gene end was trimmed by 4 bases and the J gene end by 9 bases; junction bases not matched to a gene: 8. The CDR3 contains 15 residues. CDR1 is DFQATT, CDR2 SNEGSKA, per germline (reference sequence). The CDR3 protein is CSATGGLAGESEQFF. In DNA form, the CDR3 reads TGCAGTGCTACGGGGGGACTAGCGGGAGAGAGTGAGCAGTTCTTC.

This sequence joins TRBV11-2 and TRBJ2-1, with 15 bases lining up with TRBD2. The germline CDR1 and CDR2 sequences are SGHAT and FQNNGV. With 5 bases clipped from V and 7 bases from J, the junction kept 6 bases outside the gene matches. The CDR3 extends over 16 amino acids. The CDR3 loop is CASSARTSGGVNEQFF. In DNA form, the CDR3 reads TGTGCCAGCAGCGCCAGGACTAGCGGGGGGGTGAATGAGCAGTTCTTC.

V usage is TRBV19 and J usage is TRBJ2-1; 9 bases match TRBD2. V shed 4 bases, J shed 2 bases, and the junction held 9 bases outside the gene matches. Germline lookup yields CDR1 LNHDA and CDR2 SQIVND (reference sequence). The CDR3 is made up of 17 amino acids. This CDR3 is CASSTLSGSFTYNEQFF. DNA for the CDR3: TGTGCCAGTAGTACCCTTAGCGGGAGCTTCACCTACAATGAGCAGTTCTTC. The full variable domain, in which reference TRBV19 and TRBJ2-1 provide the parts outside the CDR3, is DGGITQSPKYLFRKEGQNVTLSCEQNLNHDAMYWYRQDPGQGLRLIYYSQIVNDFQKGDIAEGYSVSREKKESFPLTVTSAQKNPTAFYLCASSTLSGSFTYNEQFFGPGTRLTVL.

This clonotype was seen a handful of times. V and J are TRBV2 and TRBJ2-7; D possibly corresponds to TRBD2 (5 bases). The CDR3 totals 12 residues. Germline values: CDR1 SNHLY, CDR2 FYNNEI. V lost 6 bases and J lost 3, with 9 bases in between. CDR3 nucleotides: TGTGCCAGCAGACTAGGAGTCTACGAGCAGTACTTC. Translated: CASRLGVYEQYF.

V and J are TRBV19 and TRBJ2-3, with 7 bases that match TRBD2. CDR1 LNHDA and CDR2 SQIVND come from the germline V gene (reference sequence). This CDR3 comprises 15 residues. V shed 3 bases, J shed 4 bases, and the junction held 7 bases outside the gene matches. CDR3 coding DNA: TGTGCCAGTAGTATCAAGGCGAGCGGGGCAGATACGCAGTATTTT. This encodes CASSIKASGADTQYF. Looking up the rest from reference TRBV19 and TRBJ2-3 gives the full variable domain: DGGITQSPKYLFRKEGQNVTLSCEQNLNHDAMYWYRQDPGQGLRLIYYSQIVNDFQKGDIAEGYSVSREKKESFPLTVTSAQKNPTAFYLCASSIKASGADTQYFGPGTRLTVL.

This clonotype has at least ten counts. The chain combines TRBV5-1 with TRBJ2-1; 10 bases map to TRBD2. Germline V gene sequence: CDR1 SGHRS, CDR2 YFSETQ. The CDR3 loop spans 17 amino acids. The J segment lost 5 bases and the V segment lost 4 bases, leaving 12 bases of the junction unmatched. CDR3 residues: CASSPSLLAGIDNEQFF. The DNA of the CDR3 is TGCGCCAGCAGCCCAAGCCTACTAGCGGGAATCGACAATGAGCAGTTCTTC. The entire variable domain, with the rest obtained from reference TRBV5-1 and TRBJ2-1, is as follows: KAGVTQTPRYLIKTRGQQVTLSCSPISGHRSVSWYQQTPGQGLQFLFEYFSETQRNKGNFPGRFSGRQFSNSRSEMNVSTLELGDSALYLCASSPSLLAGIDNEQFFGPGTRLTVL.

The table lists this clonotype with a few counts. This chain links TRBV14 with TRBJ2-2, with 8 positions matching TRBD2. The CDR3 sequence is 16 residues long. After removal of 5 bases from V and 7 bases from J, the junction contained 12 bases not matched to a gene. Germline V CDR1 and CDR2: SGHDN, FVKESK. The CDR3 DNA is TGTGCCAGCAGCTTTACGAGAGCGGGAGATGGCGGGGAGCTGTTTTTT. Its translation is CASSFTRAGDGGELFF.

The CDR3 region is CASSFQGGINEQFF. CDR3 nucleotides: TGTGCCAGCAGTTTTCAGGGGGGCATTAATGAGCAGTTCTTC. The chain couples TRBV12-3 or TRBV12-4 to TRBJ2-1, with a tentative D call TRBD1 (7 bases). Trimming cost V 3 bases and J 7 bases, with 13 bases left between them. The length of the CDR3 is 14 residues.

V is TRBV6-1 and J is TRBJ1-3; D perhaps matches TRBD1 (5 bases). The ends were cut back, 6 bases at V and 0 bases at J, with 12 bases in the middle. The CDR3 extends over 15 amino acids. Germline V gene data show CDR1 as MNHNS and CDR2 as SASEGT. CDR3 in DNA: TGTGCCAGCAGCCTGGACACGAGCTCTGGAAACACCATATATTTT. Translated: CASSLDTSSGNTIYF.

The rearrangement uses TRBV6-5 and TRBJ2-7; TRBD2 might be the D (6 bases). Germline V CDR1 and CDR2: MNHEY, SVGAGI. The V gene lost 2 bases and the J gene lost 0 bases, with 14 bases spanning the gap. The CDR3 totals 16 residues. CDR3 DNA sequence: TGTGCCAGCAGTTACGGTTCTAGCGAATCCTCCTACGAGCAGTACTTC. Protein: CASSYGSSESSYEQYF.

This chain uses TRBV11-2 with TRBJ2-2, with TRBD1 as a possible D gene (6 bases). There are 15 residues in the CDR3. The V gene's germline CDR1 is SGHAT and CDR2 FQNNGV. V was trimmed by 4 bases and J by 6 bases, leaving 15 bases between them. CDR3 protein: CASSSIRGPPGELFF. The CDR3 region has the DNA TGTGCCAGCAGCTCCATCAGGGGACCACCCGGGGAGCTGTTTTTT.